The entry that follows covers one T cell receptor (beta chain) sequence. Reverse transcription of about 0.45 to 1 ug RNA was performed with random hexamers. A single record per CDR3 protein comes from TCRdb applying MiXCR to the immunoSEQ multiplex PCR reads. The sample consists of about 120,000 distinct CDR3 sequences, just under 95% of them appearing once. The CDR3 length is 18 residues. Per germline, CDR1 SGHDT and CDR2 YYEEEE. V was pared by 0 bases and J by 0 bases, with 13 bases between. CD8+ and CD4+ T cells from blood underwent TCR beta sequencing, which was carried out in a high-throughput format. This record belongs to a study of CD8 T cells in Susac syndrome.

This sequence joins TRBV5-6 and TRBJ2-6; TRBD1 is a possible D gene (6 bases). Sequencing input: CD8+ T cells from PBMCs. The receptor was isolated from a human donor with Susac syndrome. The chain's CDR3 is CASSLAPGASSGANVLTF. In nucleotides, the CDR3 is TGTGCCAGCAGCTTGGCCCCAGGGGCCAGCTCTGGGGCCAACGTCCTGACTTTC.